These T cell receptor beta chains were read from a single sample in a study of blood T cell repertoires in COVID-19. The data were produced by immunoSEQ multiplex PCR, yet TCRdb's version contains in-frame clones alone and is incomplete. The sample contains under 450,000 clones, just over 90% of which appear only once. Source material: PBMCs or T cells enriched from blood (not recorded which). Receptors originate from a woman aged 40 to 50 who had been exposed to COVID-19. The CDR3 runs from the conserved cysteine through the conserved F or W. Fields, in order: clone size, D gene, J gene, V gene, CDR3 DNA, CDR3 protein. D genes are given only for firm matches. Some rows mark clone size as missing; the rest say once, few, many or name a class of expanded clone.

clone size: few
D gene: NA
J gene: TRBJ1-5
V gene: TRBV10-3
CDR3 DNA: TGTGCCATCCGACAGGAGTTTAGCAATCAGCCCCAGCATTTT
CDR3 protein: CAIRQEFSNQPQHF

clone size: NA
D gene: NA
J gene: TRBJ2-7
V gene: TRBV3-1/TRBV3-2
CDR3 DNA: TGTGCCAGCAGCCAAGAAGGAGGTCCTTACGAGCAGTACTTC
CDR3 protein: CASSQEGGPYEQYF

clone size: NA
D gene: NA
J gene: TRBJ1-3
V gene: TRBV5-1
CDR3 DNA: TGCGCCAGCAAGGAGGGACTAGGAAACACCATATATTTT
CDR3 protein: CASKEGLGNTIYF

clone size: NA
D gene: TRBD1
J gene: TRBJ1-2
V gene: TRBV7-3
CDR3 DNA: TGTGCCAGCAGCTCAGGACAGGGTTATGGCTACACCTTC
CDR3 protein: CASSSGQGYGYTF

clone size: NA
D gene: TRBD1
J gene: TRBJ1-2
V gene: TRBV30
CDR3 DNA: TGTGCCTGGACCCCCCCCGGGACAGGGGTACGTTATGGCTACACCTTC
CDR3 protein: CAWTPPGTGVRYGYTF

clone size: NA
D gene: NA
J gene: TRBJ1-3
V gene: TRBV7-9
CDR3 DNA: TGTGCCAGCAGCTCCCATCAGGGTAACACCATATATTTT
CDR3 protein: CASSSHQGNTIYF

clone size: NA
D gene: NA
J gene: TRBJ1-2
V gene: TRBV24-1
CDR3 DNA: TGTGCCACCAGTGATCCATATGGCTACACCTTC
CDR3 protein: CATSDPYGYTF

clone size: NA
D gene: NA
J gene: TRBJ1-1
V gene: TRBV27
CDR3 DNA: TGTGCCAGCAGTTTATCTGGCACGCAGAACACTGAAGCTTTCTTT
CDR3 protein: CASSLSGTQNTEAFF

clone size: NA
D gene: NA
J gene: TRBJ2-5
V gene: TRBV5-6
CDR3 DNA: TGTGCCAGCAGCTTGGTGTGGCCAGGGCCGGAGACCCAGTACTTC
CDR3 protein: CASSLVWPGPETQYF

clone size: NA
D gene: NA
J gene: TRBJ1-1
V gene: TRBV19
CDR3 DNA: TGTGCCAGTAGTATGGGTCCAGGGGTGCCTGAAGCTTTCTTT
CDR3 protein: CASSMGPGVPEAFF

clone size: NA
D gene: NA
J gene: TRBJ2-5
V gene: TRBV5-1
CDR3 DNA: TGCGCCAGCAGCTCGACGGGACTTGGGGGACAAGAGACCCAGTACTTC
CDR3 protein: CASSSTGLGGQETQYF

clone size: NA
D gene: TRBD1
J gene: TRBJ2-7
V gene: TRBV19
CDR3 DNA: TGTGCCAGTAGTCAGAGGGGGCAGGGGTACGAGCAGTACTTC
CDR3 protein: CASSQRGQGYEQYF

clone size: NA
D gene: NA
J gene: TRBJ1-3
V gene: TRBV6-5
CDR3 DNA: TGTGCCAGCAGTTACCGTTCTCCTGGAAACACCATATATTTT
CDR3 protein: CASSYRSPGNTIYF

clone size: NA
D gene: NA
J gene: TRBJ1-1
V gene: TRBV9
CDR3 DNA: TGTGCCAGCAGCGTAGATTCTTGGAGAGGGGGAGCTTTCTTT
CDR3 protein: CASSVDSWRGGAFF

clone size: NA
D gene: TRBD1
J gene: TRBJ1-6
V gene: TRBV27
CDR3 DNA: TGTGCCAGCAGTTCCATCAGACAGGGGAAGAGTTCACCCCTCCACTTT
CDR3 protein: CASSSIRQGKSSPLHF

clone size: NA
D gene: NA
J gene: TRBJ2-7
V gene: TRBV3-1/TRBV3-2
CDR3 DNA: TGTGCCAGCAGCCCCCGTCCCCCCTACGAGCAGTACTTC
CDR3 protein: CASSPRPPYEQYF

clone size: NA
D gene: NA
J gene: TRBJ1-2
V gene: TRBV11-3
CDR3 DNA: TGTGCCAGCAGCTTAGGGTGGCGGAACTATGGCTACACCTTC
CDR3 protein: CASSLGWRNYGYTF

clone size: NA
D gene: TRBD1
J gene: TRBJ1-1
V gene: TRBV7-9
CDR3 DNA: TGTGCCAGCAGCAGAAACAGGGGTGGAAACACTGAAGCTTTCTTT
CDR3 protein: CASSRNRGGNTEAFF

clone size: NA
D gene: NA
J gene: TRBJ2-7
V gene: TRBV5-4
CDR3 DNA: TGTGCCAGCAGCTTGGACAGGTTGGGCGAGCAGTACTTC
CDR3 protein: CASSLDRLGEQYF

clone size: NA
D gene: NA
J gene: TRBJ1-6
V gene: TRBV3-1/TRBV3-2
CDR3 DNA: TGTGCCAGCAGCCTCGTGGGGGGCTCCTATAATTCACCCCTCCACTTT
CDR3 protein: CASSLVGGSYNSPLHF

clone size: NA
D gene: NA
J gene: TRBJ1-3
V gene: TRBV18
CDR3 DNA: TGTGCCAGCTCACCCCACCCCGGGGGAGACGGAAACACCATATATTTT
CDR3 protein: CASSPHPGGDGNTIYF

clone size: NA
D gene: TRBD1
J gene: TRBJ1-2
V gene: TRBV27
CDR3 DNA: TGTGCCAGCAGTTCCGGACAGGCTGGCAACTATGGCTACACCTTC
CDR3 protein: CASSSGQAGNYGYTF

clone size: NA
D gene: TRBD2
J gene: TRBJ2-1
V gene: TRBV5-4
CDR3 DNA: TGTGCCAGCAGCTTTCGGACTAGGGCCGTCTACAATGAGCAGTTCTTC
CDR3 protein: CASSFRTRAVYNEQFF

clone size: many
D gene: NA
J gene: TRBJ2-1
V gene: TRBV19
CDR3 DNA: TGTGCCAGTAGTAAGCGTGGAGCCTACAATGAGCAGTTCTTC
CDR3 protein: CASSKRGAYNEQFF

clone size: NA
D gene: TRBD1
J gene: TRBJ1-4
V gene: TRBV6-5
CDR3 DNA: TGTGCCAGCACGAGGGGGCTTGAGAATGAAAAACTGTTTTTT
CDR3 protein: CASTRGLENEKLFF

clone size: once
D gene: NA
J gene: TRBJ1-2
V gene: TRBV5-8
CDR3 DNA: TGTGCCAGCAGCCCGACAGGTTCGGATGGCTACACCTTC
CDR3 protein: CASSPTGSDGYTF

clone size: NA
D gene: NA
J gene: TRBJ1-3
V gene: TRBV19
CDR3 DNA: TGTGCCAGTAGTTCGAGCTCTGGAAACACCATATATTTT
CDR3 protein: CASSSSSGNTIYF

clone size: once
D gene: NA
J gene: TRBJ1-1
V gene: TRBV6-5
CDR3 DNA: TGTGCCAGCATCCGGGCGGGATCCACTGAAGCTTTCTTT
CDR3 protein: CASIRAGSTEAFF

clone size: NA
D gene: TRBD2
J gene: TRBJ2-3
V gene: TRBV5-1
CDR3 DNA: TGCGCCAGCAGCTTGGCAGCGGGGGGTTCCGCAGATACGCAGTATTTT
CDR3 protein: CASSLAAGGSADTQYF

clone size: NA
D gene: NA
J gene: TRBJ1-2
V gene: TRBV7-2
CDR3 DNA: TGTGCCAGCAGCCTGAGCCCAGGGTCGATTGACTATGGCTACACCTTC
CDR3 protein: CASSLSPGSIDYGYTF

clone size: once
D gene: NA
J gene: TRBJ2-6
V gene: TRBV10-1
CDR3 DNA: TGCGCCAGCATCCAGTTTTCAGGGAATTACTCTGGGGCCAACGTCCTGACTTTC
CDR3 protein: CASIQFSGNYSGANVLTF

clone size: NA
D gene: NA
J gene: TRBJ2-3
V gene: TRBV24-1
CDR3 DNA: TGTGCCACCATGGGGCTAGGGGCAGATACGCAGTATTTT
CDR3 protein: CATMGLGADTQYF